The rows below give T cell receptor beta chains drawn from one sample of a study of shared clonotypes between healthy human individuals. This table comes from immunoSEQ multiplex PCR, and its TCRdb copy is limited to in-frame clones, with some not included. The sample contains about 480,000 clones, roughly 85% of which appear only once. The specimen sequenced was PBMCs. The receptors were sampled from a woman in her thirties or forties in good health. Some clones in this sample may be carry-over from other donors' samples. CDR3s include the opening cysteine and the closing phenylalanine or tryptophan. The D gene is left open where the match is weak. Clone size is given for some rows only: seen once, a few or many times, or a class if the clone is expanded.

J gene: TRBJ2-7; V gene: TRBV5-4; D gene: TRBD1; clone size: once; CDR3 DNA: TGTGCCAGCAGCTTGGGGAACAGACAGGGGGGAGCCTACGAGCAGTACTTC; CDR3 protein: CASSLGNRQGGAYEQYF
J gene: TRBJ2-7; V gene: TRBV5-1; D gene: TRBD2; clone size: .; CDR3 DNA: TGCGCCAGCAGCCCCGGTGGACTAGCGGGAGACGGGAACGAGCAGTACTTC; CDR3 protein: CASSPGGLAGDGNEQYF
J gene: TRBJ2-1; V gene: TRBV6-4; D gene: .; clone size: .; CDR3 DNA: TGTGCCAGCAGTGACTCGATGGGGCGGACCAGCTCCTACAATGAGCAGTTCTTC; CDR3 protein: CASSDSMGRTSSYNEQFF
J gene: TRBJ2-5; V gene: TRBV7-8; D gene: .; clone size: few; CDR3 DNA: TGTGCCAGCAGCCGCCCCAGGACACTGTACCAAGAGACCCAGTACTTC; CDR3 protein: CASSRPRTLYQETQYF
J gene: TRBJ2-6; V gene: TRBV28; D gene: TRBD2; clone size: .; CDR3 DNA: TGTGCCAGCACTCCGGGGGGCTCTGGGGCCAACGTCCTGACTTTC; CDR3 protein: CASTPGGSGANVLTF
J gene: TRBJ2-3; V gene: TRBV28; D gene: .; clone size: .; CDR3 DNA: TGTGCCAGCAGTTTAGCGACAGATACGCAGTATTTT; CDR3 protein: CASSLATDTQYF
J gene: TRBJ2-7; V gene: TRBV19; D gene: .; clone size: .; CDR3 DNA: TGTGCCAGTAGTATCACGGGACAAAGCTCCTACGAGCAGTACTTC; CDR3 protein: CASSITGQSSYEQYF
J gene: TRBJ2-5; V gene: TRBV27; D gene: TRBD2; clone size: .; CDR3 DNA: TGTGCCAGCAGTTTTAGGGGACTAGCGGAAGAGACCCAGTACTTC; CDR3 protein: CASSFRGLAEETQYF
J gene: TRBJ2-1; V gene: TRBV5-1; D gene: .; clone size: .; CDR3 DNA: TGCGCCAGCAGCACCGGACAAAACAATGAGCAGTTCTTC; CDR3 protein: CASSTGQNNEQFF
J gene: TRBJ1-1; V gene: TRBV6-6; D gene: TRBD1; clone size: .; CDR3 DNA: TGTGCCAGCAGTTTGGACAGGGTGGTTGTATCAGCTTTCTTT; CDR3 protein: CASSLDRVVVSAFF
J gene: TRBJ1-3; V gene: TRBV30; D gene: .; clone size: .; CDR3 DNA: TGTGCCTGGAGCCGCGGGGGGGCTGGAAACACCATATATTTT; CDR3 protein: CAWSRGGAGNTIYF
J gene: TRBJ2-1; V gene: TRBV19; D gene: TRBD2; clone size: .; CDR3 DNA: TGTGCCAGTATAAAGCGGGAGGGCCGAGGGGAGCAGTTCTTC; CDR3 protein: CASIKREGRGEQFF
J gene: TRBJ2-2; V gene: TRBV9; D gene: .; clone size: once; CDR3 DNA: TGTGCCAGCAGCGTCGACGGGGAGCTGTTTTTT; CDR3 protein: CASSVDGELFF
J gene: TRBJ2-2; V gene: TRBV9; D gene: .; clone size: .; CDR3 DNA: TGTGCCAGCAGCGTAGTCCCGGCCGGGGAGCTGTTTTTT; CDR3 protein: CASSVVPAGELFF
J gene: TRBJ2-3; V gene: TRBV19; D gene: .; clone size: .; CDR3 DNA: TGTGCCAGTAGCGACCCGGGCACAGATACGCAGTATTTT; CDR3 protein: CASSDPGTDTQYF
J gene: TRBJ2-7; V gene: TRBV18; D gene: .; clone size: .; CDR3 DNA: TGTGCCAGCTCCCCGTCGGGTGGGGGCTCCTACGAGCAGTACTTC; CDR3 protein: CASSPSGGGSYEQYF
J gene: TRBJ1-1; V gene: TRBV6-1; D gene: .; clone size: .; CDR3 DNA: TGTGCCAGCAGTGAAGAGATCGTGAACACTGAAGCTTTCTTT; CDR3 protein: CASSEEIVNTEAFF
J gene: TRBJ2-1; V gene: TRBV2; D gene: .; clone size: .; CDR3 DNA: TGTGCCAGCAGGGGGACTGGCTACAATGAGCAGTTCTTC; CDR3 protein: CASRGTGYNEQFF
J gene: TRBJ1-2; V gene: TRBV9; D gene: TRBD1; clone size: .; CDR3 DNA: TGTGCCAGCAGCGCCTCCTTTGGACAGGGCTATGGCTACACCTTC; CDR3 protein: CASSASFGQGYGYTF
J gene: TRBJ1-2; V gene: TRBV9; D gene: .; clone size: .; CDR3 DNA: TGTGCCAGCAGCCCGGACGTCCAACCTAACTATGGCTACACCTTC; CDR3 protein: CASSPDVQPNYGYTF
J gene: TRBJ1-1; V gene: TRBV4-1; D gene: .; clone size: .; CDR3 DNA: TGCGCCAGCAGCCAAGGCCCGAGAGGGAACACTGAAGCTTTCTTT; CDR3 protein: CASSQGPRGNTEAFF
J gene: TRBJ1-2; V gene: TRBV10-1; D gene: .; clone size: few; CDR3 DNA: TGCGCCAGCAGTGGAGGAAAAAACAGGGTAGAAGGCTACACCTTC; CDR3 protein: CASSGGKNRVEGYTF
J gene: TRBJ2-1; V gene: TRBV7-3; D gene: TRBD1; clone size: .; CDR3 DNA: TGTGCCAGCAGCTTTGGGATAGACAGGGGGCTAGACAATGAGCAGTTCTTC; CDR3 protein: CASSFGIDRGLDNEQFF
J gene: TRBJ2-6; V gene: TRBV7-8; D gene: .; clone size: .; CDR3 DNA: TGTGCCAGCAGCTTGGGGCGGGGGCAAATCACCTCTGGGGCCAACGTCCTGACTTTC; CDR3 protein: CASSLGRGQITSGANVLTF
J gene: TRBJ2-3; V gene: TRBV6-4; D gene: TRBD2; clone size: .; CDR3 DNA: TGTGCCAGTAGTGACGTGGCGGGAGGGTCCACAGATACGCAGTATTTT; CDR3 protein: CASSDVAGGSTDTQYF
J gene: TRBJ2-2; V gene: TRBV11-3; D gene: TRBD2; clone size: .; CDR3 DNA: TGTGCCAGCAGCTTGGAGGGAGGGCCACGGAACACCGGGGAGCTGTTTTTT; CDR3 protein: CASSLEGGPRNTGELFF
J gene: TRBJ1-1; V gene: TRBV6-6; D gene: .; clone size: .; CDR3 DNA: TGTGCCAGCAGAAAGACCGGGCAGGGGCTCACTGAAGCTTTCTTT; CDR3 protein: CASRKTGQGLTEAFF
J gene: TRBJ2-7; V gene: TRBV5-5; D gene: .; clone size: few; CDR3 DNA: TGTGCCAGCAGCCCCGAGGGCCGGACCTACGAGCAGTACTTC; CDR3 protein: CASSPEGRTYEQYF
J gene: TRBJ1-3; V gene: TRBV7-9; D gene: .; clone size: .; CDR3 DNA: TGTGCCAGCAGCTCCCAGGACAGTCCTGGAAACACCATATATTTT; CDR3 protein: CASSSQDSPGNTIYF
J gene: TRBJ1-1; V gene: TRBV18; D gene: .; clone size: .; CDR3 DNA: TGTGCCAGCTCCCCCACCGGGGCCGGGCCGACAAACACTGAAGCTTTCTTT; CDR3 protein: CASSPTGAGPTNTEAFF
J gene: TRBJ2-7; V gene: TRBV5-8; D gene: .; clone size: .; CDR3 DNA: TGTGCCAGCGCTTTGGCGGGCAGCTCCTACGAGCAGTACTTC; CDR3 protein: CASALAGSSYEQYF
J gene: TRBJ1-2; V gene: TRBV28; D gene: TRBD1; clone size: .; CDR3 DNA: TGTGCCAGCAGTACCGGGACAGGAATCTATGGCTACACCTTC; CDR3 protein: CASSTGTGIYGYTF
J gene: TRBJ1-5; V gene: TRBV19; D gene: TRBD1; clone size: once; CDR3 DNA: TGTGCCAGTAGTATAGACAGGGGGCCCGGTCAGCCCCAGCATTTT; CDR3 protein: CASSIDRGPGQPQHF
J gene: TRBJ2-3; V gene: TRBV4-1; D gene: .; clone size: once; CDR3 DNA: TGCGCCAGCAGCCAAGGAGGGAGCACAGATACGCAGTATTTT; CDR3 protein: CASSQGGSTDTQYF
J gene: TRBJ2-1; V gene: TRBV5-1; D gene: .; clone size: once; CDR3 DNA: TGCGCCAGCAGCTTGCTCGTTGGTGGCTCCTACAATGAGCAGTTCTTC; CDR3 protein: CASSLLVGGSYNEQFF
J gene: TRBJ1-2; V gene: TRBV2; D gene: TRBD1; clone size: few; CDR3 DNA: TGTGCCAGCACGGGACAGTATGGCTACACCTTC; CDR3 protein: CASTGQYGYTF
J gene: TRBJ2-7; V gene: TRBV7-9; D gene: .; clone size: .; CDR3 DNA: TGTGCCAGCAGCTTAGCTAGCGTGGGGGTCTACGAGCAGTACTTC; CDR3 protein: CASSLASVGVYEQYF
J gene: TRBJ2-3; V gene: TRBV28; D gene: .; clone size: .; CDR3 DNA: TGTGCCAGCATGACGGGAGACACAGATACGCAGTATTTT; CDR3 protein: CASMTGDTDTQYF
J gene: TRBJ1-1; V gene: TRBV9; D gene: .; clone size: few; CDR3 DNA: TGTGCCAGCAGCCCTAGTGGGGGGCAGGTGAACACTGAAGCTTTCTTT; CDR3 protein: CASSPSGGQVNTEAFF
J gene: TRBJ2-7; V gene: TRBV28; D gene: .; clone size: .; CDR3 DNA: TGTGCCAGCAGTTTGATGCCGTCATCCTACGAGCAGTACTTC; CDR3 protein: CASSLMPSSYEQYF
J gene: TRBJ1-1; V gene: TRBV5-6; D gene: .; clone size: .; CDR3 DNA: TGTGCCAGCAGCTTGGCCCGGGGGGTAATAGTTGAAGCTTTCTTT; CDR3 protein: CASSLARGVIVEAFF
J gene: TRBJ2-1; V gene: TRBV19; D gene: TRBD2; clone size: .; CDR3 DNA: TGTGCCAGTAGTATCTCTAGCGGGAGGGGCAATGAGCAGTTCTTC; CDR3 protein: CASSISSGRGNEQFF
J gene: TRBJ1-6; V gene: TRBV7-2; D gene: TRBD1; clone size: .; CDR3 DNA: TGTGCCAGCAGCTTAGCATCGACAGGGATGGATTCACCCCTCCACTTT; CDR3 protein: CASSLASTGMDSPLHF
J gene: TRBJ2-3; V gene: TRBV28; D gene: .; clone size: .; CDR3 DNA: TGTGCCAGCAGCTCTACTAGACTCAGGGGCGCCCGCACAGATACGCAGTATTTT; CDR3 protein: CASSSTRLRGARTDTQYF
J gene: TRBJ2-3; V gene: TRBV15; D gene: .; clone size: .; CDR3 DNA: TGTGCCACCAGCAATCGGGGCGGGAGCACAGATACGCAGTATTTT; CDR3 protein: CATSNRGGSTDTQYF
J gene: TRBJ2-7; V gene: TRBV4-3; D gene: .; clone size: .; CDR3 DNA: TGCGCCAGCAGCCAAGGAGAACTAGCAGTCGAGCAGTACTTC; CDR3 protein: CASSQGELAVEQYF
J gene: TRBJ1-5; V gene: TRBV19; D gene: .; clone size: .; CDR3 DNA: TGTGCCAGTAGTATAGCAGGGACGGGCAATCAGCCCCAGCATTTT; CDR3 protein: CASSIAGTGNQPQHF
J gene: TRBJ1-1; V gene: TRBV15; D gene: .; clone size: .; CDR3 DNA: TGTGCCACCAGCAGAGAGGCGATCACTGAAGCTTTCTTT; CDR3 protein: CATSREAITEAFF